This T cell receptor (beta chain) was captured by sequencing in a study of shared clonotypes between healthy human individuals. Study-level points and caveats: Non-shared clonotypes showed lower generation probabilities than clonotypes common to all four donors. Sorted-subset sequencing, rarefaction showed, was incomplete despite large depth. A generally larger estimated richness was seen in naive subsets than in memory subsets.

Naive CD8 cells, CD45RO-negative and positively selected for CCR7, excluded terminally differentiated effector memory CD45RA+ cells. Authors' processing steps: Filtering of immunoSEQ junctional sequences could not match full-length read filtering. Profiling relied on immunoSEQ multiplex PCR, and the TCRdb table lists in-frame clones only, not all of them. V, J and clone size derive from that table, while D and trimming were established from the DNA sequence. The data show millions of clones, 93% seen once. J lost 3 bases, V lost 5 bases, and 3 bases had no gene match. CDR3 length: 15 amino acids. Per germline, CDR1 SGHTA and CDR2 FQGTGA. Notes on this clone: Its specificity is unknown. Other DNA sequences within the sample encode an identical CDR3.

The sequence was collected from a young man in good health. Some clones in this sample may be carry-over from other donors' samples. The V and J genes are TRBV7-3 and TRBJ2-1; 11 bases agree with TRBD2. The sequencing input was naive CD8+ T cells from PBMCs. The CDR3 DNA reads TGTGCCAGCAGCCGAGGGACTAGCGGCTACAATGAGCAGTTCTTC. Translated: CASSRGTSGYNEQFF.